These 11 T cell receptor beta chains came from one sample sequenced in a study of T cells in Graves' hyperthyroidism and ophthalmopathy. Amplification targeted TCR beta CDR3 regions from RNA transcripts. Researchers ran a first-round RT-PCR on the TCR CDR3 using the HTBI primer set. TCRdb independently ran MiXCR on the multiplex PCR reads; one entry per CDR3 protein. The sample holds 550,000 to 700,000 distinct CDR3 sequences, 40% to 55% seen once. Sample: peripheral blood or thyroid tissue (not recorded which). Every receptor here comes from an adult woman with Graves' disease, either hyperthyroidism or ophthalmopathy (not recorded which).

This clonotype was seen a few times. CDR3 region: CASRSLALTSAAFQETQYF. The CDR3 DNA is TGTGCCAGCAGATCCCTAGCGCTGACCTCGGCGGCATTCCAAGAGACCCAGTACTTC. This rearrangement joins TRBV28 to TRBJ2-5; perhaps TRBD2 as D (6 bases). Deletions cut 6 bases from V and 1 base from J, with 27 bases between. The CDR3 runs to 19 residues. Germline assignment: CDR1 MDHEN and CDR2 SYDVKM.

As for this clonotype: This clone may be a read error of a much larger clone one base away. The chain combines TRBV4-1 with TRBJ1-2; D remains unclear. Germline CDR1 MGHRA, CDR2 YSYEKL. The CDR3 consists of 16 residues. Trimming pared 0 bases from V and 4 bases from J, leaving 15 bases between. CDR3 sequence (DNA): TGCGCCAGCAGCCAAGATAAGGACTCGACCACCTATGGCTACACCTTC. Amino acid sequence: CASSQDKDSTTYGYTF.

The CDR3 sequence: CAIRGTGQSTEAFF. Written as DNA, the CDR3 is TGTGCCATCAGGGGCACAGGGCAGAGCACTGAAGCTTTCTTT. The rearrangement joins TRBV10-3 to TRBJ1-1, with D perhaps TRBD1 (6 bases). CDR1 ENHRY and CDR2 SYGVKD come from the germline V gene. The V end was cut by 6 bases, the J end by 4 bases, with 15 bases between. The CDR3 consists of 14 residues.

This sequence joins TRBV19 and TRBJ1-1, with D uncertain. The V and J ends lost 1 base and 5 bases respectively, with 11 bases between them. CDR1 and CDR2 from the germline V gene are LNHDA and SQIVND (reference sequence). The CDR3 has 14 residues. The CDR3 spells CASSIAAVRTEAFF. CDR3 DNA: TGTGCCAGTAGTATAGCCGCGGTGCGGACTGAAGCTTTCTTT.

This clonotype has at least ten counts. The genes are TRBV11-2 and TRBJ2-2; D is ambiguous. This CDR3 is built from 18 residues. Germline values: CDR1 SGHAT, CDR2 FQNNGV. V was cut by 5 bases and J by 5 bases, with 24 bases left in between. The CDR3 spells CASSRVLLGQLRTGELFF. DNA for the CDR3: TGTGCCAGCAGCCGCGTTTTGCTGGGCCAGTTAAGGACCGGGGAGCTGTTTTTT.

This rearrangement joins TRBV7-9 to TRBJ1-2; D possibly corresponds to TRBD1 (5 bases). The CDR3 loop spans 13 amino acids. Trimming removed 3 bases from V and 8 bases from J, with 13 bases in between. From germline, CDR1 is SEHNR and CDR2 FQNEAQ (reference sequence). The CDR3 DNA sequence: TGTGCCAGCAGCTTCGCCGGGGGTCTCGGCTACACCTTC. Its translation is CASSFAGGLGYTF.

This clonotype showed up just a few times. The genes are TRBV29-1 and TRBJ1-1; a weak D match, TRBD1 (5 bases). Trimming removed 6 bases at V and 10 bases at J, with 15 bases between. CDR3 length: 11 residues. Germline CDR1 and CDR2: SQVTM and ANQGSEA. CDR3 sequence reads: CSVEWGDVAFF. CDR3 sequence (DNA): TGCAGCGTGGAGTGGGGGGATGTAGCTTTCTTT.

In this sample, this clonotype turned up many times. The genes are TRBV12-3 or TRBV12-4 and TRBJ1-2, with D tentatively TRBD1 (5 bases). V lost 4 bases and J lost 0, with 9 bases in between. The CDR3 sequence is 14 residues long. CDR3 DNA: TGTGCCAGCAGTTCCGGGGCGTCTAACTATGGCTACACCTTC. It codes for CASSSGASNYGYTF.

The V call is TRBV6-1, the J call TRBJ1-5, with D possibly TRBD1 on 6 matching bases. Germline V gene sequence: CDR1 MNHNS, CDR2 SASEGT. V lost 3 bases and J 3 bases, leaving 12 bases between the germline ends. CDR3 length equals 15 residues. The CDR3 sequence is CASSEGRQANQPQHF. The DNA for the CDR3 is TGTGCCAGCAGTGAGGGGCGACAGGCCAATCAGCCCCAGCATTTT.

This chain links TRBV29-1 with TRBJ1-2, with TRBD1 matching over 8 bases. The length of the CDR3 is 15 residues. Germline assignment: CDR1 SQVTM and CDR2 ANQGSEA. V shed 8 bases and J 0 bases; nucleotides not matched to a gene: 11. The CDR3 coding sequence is TGCAGCCTCAAGACAGGGGCGATAGCTAACTATGGCTACACCTTC. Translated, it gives CSLKTGAIANYGYTF.

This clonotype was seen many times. The CDR3 spells CASSSGLAGGYSYEQYF. The CDR3 bases are TGTGCCAGCAGCTCAGGACTAGCGGGAGGGTATTCCTACGAGCAGTACTTC. The rearrangement joins TRBV11-1 to TRBJ2-7; 15 positions match TRBD2. Germline V gene lookup returns CDR1 SGHAT and CDR2 FQDESV (reference sequence). The J segment lost 1 base and the V segment lost 4 bases, leaving 5 bases of the junction unmatched. The CDR3 contains 17 residues.